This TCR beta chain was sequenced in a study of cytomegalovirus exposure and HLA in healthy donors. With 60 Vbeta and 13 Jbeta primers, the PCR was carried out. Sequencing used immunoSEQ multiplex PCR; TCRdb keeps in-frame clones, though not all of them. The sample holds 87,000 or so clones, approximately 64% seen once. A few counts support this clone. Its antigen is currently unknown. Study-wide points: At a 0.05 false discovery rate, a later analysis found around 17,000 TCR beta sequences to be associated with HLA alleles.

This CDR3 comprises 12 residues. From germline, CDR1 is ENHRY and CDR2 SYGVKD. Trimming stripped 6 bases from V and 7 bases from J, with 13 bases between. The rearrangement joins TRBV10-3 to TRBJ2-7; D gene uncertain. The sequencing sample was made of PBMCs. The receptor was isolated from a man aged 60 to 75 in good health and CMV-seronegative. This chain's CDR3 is CAIRGPTLEQYF. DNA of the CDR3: TGTGCCATCAGGGGCCCTACGTTGGAGCAGTACTTC.